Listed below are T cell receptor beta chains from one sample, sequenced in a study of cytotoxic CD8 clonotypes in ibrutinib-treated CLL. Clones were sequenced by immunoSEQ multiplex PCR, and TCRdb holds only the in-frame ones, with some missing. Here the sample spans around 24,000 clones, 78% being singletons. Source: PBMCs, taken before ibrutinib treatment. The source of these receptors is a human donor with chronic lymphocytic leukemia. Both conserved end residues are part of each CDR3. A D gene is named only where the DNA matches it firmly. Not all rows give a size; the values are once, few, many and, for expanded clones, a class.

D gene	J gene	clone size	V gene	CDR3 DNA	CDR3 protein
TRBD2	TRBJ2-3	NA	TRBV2	TGTGCCAGCTGGGGCGGGGGTAGGGCAGATACGCAGTATTTT	CASWGGGRADTQYF
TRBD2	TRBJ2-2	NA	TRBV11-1	TGTGCCAGCAGCTTTGGACTAGCGGGAGGAGCCGGGGAGCTGTTTTTT	CASSFGLAGGAGELFF
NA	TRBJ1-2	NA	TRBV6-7	TGTGCCAGCAGTTACCTTGCTCAAAATAACTATGGCTACACCTTC	CASSYLAQNNYGYTF
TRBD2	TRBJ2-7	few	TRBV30	TGTGCCTGGAGCGCGAATCTAGCGGGAGGGTTCCACGAGCAGTACTTC	CAWSANLAGGFHEQYF
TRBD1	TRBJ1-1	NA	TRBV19	TGTGCCAGTAGTATTTTACAGGGGGCGGTCACTGAAGCTTTCTTT	CASSILQGAVTEAFF
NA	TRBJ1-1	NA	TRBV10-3	TGTGCCATCAGTGATCGACAGAACACTGAAGCTTTCTTT	CAISDRQNTEAFF
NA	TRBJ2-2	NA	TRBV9	TGTGCCAGCAGCGTATTTGCAGATACCGGGGAGCTGTTTTTT	CASSVFADTGELFF
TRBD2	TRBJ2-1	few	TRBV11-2	TGTGCCAGCAGCCCCCAGAGGGGACTAATTTCCTACAATGAGCAGTTCTTC	CASSPQRGLISYNEQFF
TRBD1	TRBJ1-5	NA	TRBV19	TGTGCCAGTAGACTTCAGGGGGGGCAGCCCCAGCATTTT	CASRLQGGQPQHF
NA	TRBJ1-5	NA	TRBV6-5	TGTGCCAGCAGACAAAATAGCAATCAGCCCCAGCATTTT	CASRQNSNQPQHF
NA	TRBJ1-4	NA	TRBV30	TGTGCCTGGAGTGTCTTACCAAATGAAAAACTGTTTTTT	CAWSVLPNEKLFF
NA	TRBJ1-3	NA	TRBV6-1	TGTGCCAGCATGGACGGAAACACCATATATTTT	CASMDGNTIYF
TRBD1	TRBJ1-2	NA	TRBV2	TGTGCCAGCTTACAAGGGGGCGACTATGGCTACACCTTC	CASLQGGDYGYTF
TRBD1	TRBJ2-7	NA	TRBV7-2	TGTGCCAGCAGCGCCGGACAGGGCTCCTACGAGCAGTACTTC	CASSAGQGSYEQYF
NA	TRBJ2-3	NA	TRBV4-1	TGCGCCAGCAGCCAATTGCAACGGGATAGGCCCACAGATACGCAGTATTTT	CASSQLQRDRPTDTQYF
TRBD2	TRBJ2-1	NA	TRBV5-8	TGTGCCAGCAGCTTGGCCTGGGGACTAGCGGGGTACAATGAGCAGTTCTTC	CASSLAWGLAGYNEQFF
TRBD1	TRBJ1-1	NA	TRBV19	TGTGCCAGTAGTGTACAGGGGGCAGGCACTGAAGCTTTCTTT	CASSVQGAGTEAFF
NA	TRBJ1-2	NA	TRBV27	TGTGCCAGCAGGACCGGTGCGGCGGGCTATGGCTACACCTTC	CASRTGAAGYGYTF
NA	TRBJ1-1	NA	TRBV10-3	TGTGCCATCAAAGACAGCGCCACTGAAGCTTTCTTT	CAIKDSATEAFF
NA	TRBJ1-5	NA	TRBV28	TGTGCCAGCAGTTTATTTCCTAGCAATCAGCCCCAGCATTTT	CASSLFPSNQPQHF
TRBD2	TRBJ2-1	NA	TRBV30	TGTGCCTGGAGCGCCGCATCTAGCGGGAGAGTGAATGAGCAGTTCTTC	CAWSAASSGRVNEQFF
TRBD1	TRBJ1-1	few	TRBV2	TGTGCCAGAACGTCGACAGGGGCGGCGAACACTGAAGCTTTCTTT	CARTSTGAANTEAFF